These 20 T cell receptor beta chains share one sample of origin, sequenced in a study of T cells in Graves' hyperthyroidism and ophthalmopathy. Template material for amplifying TCR beta CDR3 regions consisted of RNA transcripts. The HTBI primer set served for first-round RT-PCR of the TCR CDR3. MiXCR was run by TCRdb on the multiplex PCR reads, yielding one entry per CDR3 protein. The table has 240,000 or so distinct CDR3 sequences, 15% to 20% seen once. The sequenced sample was blood. Source of these receptors: a woman under 30 with Graves' ophthalmopathy.

This clonotype was observed at least ten times. The chain links TRBV7-2 to TRBJ2-7; 7 bases are shared with TRBD1. Germline lookup yields CDR1 SGHTA and CDR2 FQGNSA. This CDR3 has 15 amino acids. J gave up 3 bases and V 6 bases, and 11 bases lay outside the gene matches. The CDR3 DNA is TGTGCCAGCAGGTCGGGACAGTCCCAGTACTACGAGCAGTACTTC. It is translated as CASRSGQSQYYEQYF.

This clonotype was observed many times. The chain uses TRBV7-2 and TRBJ2-7; 8 bases map to TRBD2. The CDR3 totals 15 residues. V was clipped by 3 bases and J by 1 base; unmatched bases: 5. CDR1 and CDR2 from the germline V gene are SGHTA and FQGNSA. The CDR3 DNA follows: TGTGCCAGCAGCTTTTTTGCGGGAGGATCCTACGAGCAGTACTTC. Its translation is CASSFFAGGSYEQYF.

The V and J genes are TRBV4-1 and TRBJ2-2, with D perhaps TRBD1 or TRBD2 (5 bases each). CDR1 and CDR2 (germline): MGHRA, YSYEKL. The CDR3 is made up of 18 amino acids. Trimming pared 1 base from V and 1 base from J, leaving 16 bases between. The CDR3 sequence is CASSQGGSGGRNTGELFF. The CDR3, as DNA: TGCGCCAGCAGCCAAGGGGGGTCGGGCGGCCGGAACACCGGGGAGCTGTTTTTT.

This clonotype occurred many times. V usage is TRBV30 and J usage is TRBJ2-1, with D perhaps assigned TRBD1 or TRBD2 (5 bases each). V lost 1 base to trimming and J lost 7 bases, with 23 bases between them. The CDR3 runs to 17 residues. Germline V gives CDR1 GTSNPN, CDR2 SVGIG (reference sequence). The CDR3 nucleotides are TGTGCCTGGAGTGCTCTACCGGGACGGAGGCAAAGGAATGAGCAGTTCTTC. This gives the protein CAWSALPGRRQRNEQFF.

This clonotype was detected many times. The chain employs TRBV27 and TRBJ1-1; unclear D gene. Trimming removed 3 bases from V and 3 bases from J, with 8 bases in between. Looked up from germline, CDR1 is MNHEY and CDR2 is SMNVEV (reference sequence). This CDR3 region has 13 residues. CDR3 amino acids: CASSFGFDTEAFF. CDR3 coding DNA: TGTGCCAGCAGTTTTGGGTTTGACACTGAAGCTTTCTTT.

The chain employs TRBV29-1 and TRBJ2-1, with 9 positions matching TRBD1. The germline CDR1 and CDR2 sequences are SQVTM and ANQGSEA. V trimming: 6 bases; J trimming: 5 bases; junction bases outside the gene matches: 11. The CDR3 totals 15 residues. CDR3 sequence (DNA): TGCAGCGTCTCCTACCCCGGGACAGGGAACAATGAGCAGTTCTTC. Its protein is CSVSYPGTGNNEQFF.

The chain joins TRBV15 to TRBJ2-7; D is uncertain. Germline CDR1 reads LNHNV; CDR2 reads YYDKDF (reference sequence). The germline V and J ends were trimmed by 0 bases and 2 bases, with 11 bases remaining between them. The CDR3 runs to 15 residues. CDR3 region: CATSRDLQRAYEQYF. The CDR3 DNA reads as TGTGCCACCAGCAGAGATTTACAGAGAGCCTACGAGCAGTACTTC.

A few counts support this clonotype. V is TRBV7-2 and J is TRBJ1-3; 10 positions match TRBD1. The CDR3 is 15 residues long. Per germline, CDR1 SGHTA and CDR2 FQGNSA. V shed 7 bases and J 4 bases; nucleotides not matched to a gene: 7. The CDR3 spells CASTKTGGNGNTIYF. DNA for the CDR3: TGTGCCAGCACCAAGACAGGGGGCAACGGAAACACCATATATTTT.

The sample holds many counts of this clonotype. The chain has TRBV27 and TRBJ2-7, with 9 positions matching TRBD2. Trimming cost V 7 bases and J 2 bases; bases outside gene matches: 6. CDR3 length: 14 amino acids. Looked up from germline, CDR1 is MNHEY and CDR2 is SMNVEV (reference sequence). CDR3 in amino acids: CASTLTSGTYEQYF. Here the CDR3 DNA reads TGTGCCAGCACTTTGACTAGCGGAACCTACGAGCAGTACTTC.

This chain uses TRBV11-2 with TRBJ2-1; D gene unclear. Germline V gives CDR1 SGHAT, CDR2 FQNNGV. This CDR3 has 16 amino acids. Trimming took off 1 base at V and 0 bases at J, with 10 bases between the two ends. CDR3 DNA: TGTGCCAGCAGCTTAGCACGGCTCAGCTCCTACAATGAGCAGTTCTTC. This sequence encodes CASSLARLSSYNEQFF.

This clonotype was observed many times. This chain links TRBV19 with TRBJ1-1, with D possibly being TRBD1 (6 bases). The germline CDR1 and CDR2 sequences are LNHDA and SQIVND (reference sequence). V dropped 8 bases and J dropped 8 bases, with 12 bases sitting between them. The CDR3 covers 11 residues. The CDR3 region has the DNA TGTGCCAGTGGGGACATGATAGAAGCTTTCTTT. Protein: CASGDMIEAFF.

This clonotype was observed many times. The V call is TRBV2, the J call TRBJ1-6; TRBD1 might be the D (5 bases). Germline V gene sequence: CDR1 SNHLY, CDR2 FYNNEI. This CDR3 has 16 residues. V lost 6 bases and J 3 bases, leaving 15 bases between the germline ends. The CDR3 protein is CASSRVTANYNSPLHF. The CDR3 region has the DNA TGTGCCAGCAGCCGAGTGACAGCTAACTATAATTCACCCCTCCACTTT.

This clonotype has at least ten counts. The V and J genes are TRBV11-2 and TRBJ2-7; a possible D gene is TRBD2 (6 bases). Trimming took 5 bases from V and 1 from J, leaving 9 bases between them. Per the germline V gene, CDR1 is SGHAT and CDR2 is FQNNGV. CDR3 length equals 13 residues. CDR3 DNA: TGTGCCAGCAGCCGGGACTTTTCCTACGAGCAGTACTTC. Translated, it gives CASSRDFSYEQYF.

The DNA for the CDR3 is TGTGCCAGCATGTTGCTAGCGGGAATTGACAATGAGCAGTTCTTC. Amino acid sequence: CASMLLAGIDNEQFF. The rearrangement uses TRBV27 and TRBJ2-1; the match to TRBD2 covers 9 bases. With 7 bases clipped from V and 5 bases from J, the junction kept 9 bases outside the gene matches. The CDR3 consists of 15 residues. Germline V gives CDR1 MNHEY, CDR2 SMNVEV (reference sequence).

This clonotype was seen repeatedly, ten times or more. This chain connects TRBV6-2 or TRBV6-3 to TRBJ2-1; D remains unclear. The germline gives CDR1 MNHEY, CDR2 SVGEGT. The CDR3 loop spans 15 amino acids. Trimming shortened V by 8 bases and J by 0 bases, and 14 bases separated the two germline ends. CDR3 amino acids: CASRTGLYSYNEQFF. DNA of the CDR3: TGTGCCAGCCGGACGGGCTTGTACTCCTACAATGAGCAGTTCTTC.

This clonotype was detected only a few times. The V gene is TRBV4-1, the J gene TRBJ2-5, with 8 bases identical to TRBD2. CDR1 MGHRA and CDR2 YSYEKL come from the germline V gene. V dropped 1 base and J dropped 2; count of bases not matched to a gene: 9. This CDR3 has 17 residues. DNA for the CDR3: TGCGCCAGCAGCCAAGTGCCCCCGGGGGGGGGGCAAGAGACCCAGTACTTC. It specifies CASSQVPPGGGQETQYF.

This clonotype was detected many times. As DNA, the CDR3 is TGTGCCAGCAAACCGGGACCCCTCGTGCCCGGCGGCTACACCTTC. Translating gives CASKPGPLVPGGYTF. The V call is TRBV3-1, the J call TRBJ1-2; maybe TRBD1 (5 bases). This CDR3 contains 15 residues. Per the germline V gene, CDR1 is LGHDT and CDR2 is YNNKEL (reference sequence). Trimming cost V 7 bases and J 8 bases, with 23 bases left between them.

This clonotype was counted at least ten times. The chain combines TRBV10-3 with TRBJ2-1, with 9 bases matching TRBD1. Germline lookup yields CDR1 ENHRY and CDR2 SYGVKD. The CDR3 is made up of 14 amino acids. V lost 6 bases to trimming and J lost 9 bases; unmatched junction nucleotides: 9. The CDR3 DNA reads TGTGCCATCAGCCGGGACAGGGTTGACAGTGAGCAGTTCTTC. Its protein product is CAISRDRVDSEQFF.

This clonotype was detected many times. This chain uses TRBV12-3 or TRBV12-4 with TRBJ1-2; D unclear. The CDR3 runs to 14 residues. Trimming stripped 3 bases from V and 0 bases from J, with 8 bases between. In nucleotides, the CDR3 is TGTGCCAGCAGTTTCATAAGGACTAACTATGGCTACACCTTC. Encoded protein: CASSFIRTNYGYTF.

In its sample, this clonotype was seen many times. This chain joins TRBV4-3 and TRBJ2-5; a possible D gene is TRBD1 (7 bases). This CDR3 has 13 residues. V gave up 4 bases and J gave up 5 bases, with 11 bases separating them. Germline loops: CDR1 LGHNA, CDR2 YSLEER. The CDR3, as DNA: TGCGCCAGCAGCCTTCAGGGGGGTGAGACCCAGTACTTC. Its translation: CASSLQGGETQYF.